This section outlines one T cell receptor (beta chain) sequence together with its context. As yet, its antigen is unknown. Trimming took 4 bases from V and 8 from J, leaving 14 bases between them. The CDR3 has 14 amino acids. Germline V gene lookup returns CDR1 MGHRA and CDR2 YSYEKL. Profiling relied on immunoSEQ multiplex PCR, and the TCRdb table lists in-frame clones only, not all of them. Altogether some 170,000 clones are present, around 90% being singletons, with the ten largest covering about 3%. This sample is part of a study of T cell responses to AZD1222 COVID-19 vaccine. The study, taken as a whole, reports: Spike-wide vaccine-associated CD4 TCRs dominated at 160-218 and 743-854. At study baseline, merely six AZD1222 recipients were seropositive. Targets within unmutated variant regions were reportedly found for nearly half of spike-specific TCRs.

The chain has TRBV4-1 and TRBJ2-2, with a weak D call TRBD2 (5 bases). The sequence came from an adult in good health. Sequences were derived from peripheral blood, sampled on day 0 of AZD1222 vaccination. Here the CDR3 reads CASSPTTQGGELFF. CDR3 DNA: TGCGCCAGCAGCCCGACTACCCAAGGGGGGGAGCTGTTTTTT.